The rows below give T cell receptor beta chains drawn from one sample of a study of T cells in Graves' hyperthyroidism and ophthalmopathy. TCRdb passed the multiplex PCR reads through MiXCR, listing each CDR3 protein once. The table has about 200,000 distinct CDR3 sequences, 15% to 20% seen once; the top ten hold just under 45%. Sequenced: blood. Source of these receptors: a man aged 35-49 years with Graves' hyperthyroidism. The CDR3 runs from the conserved cysteine through the conserved F or W. The D gene is left open where the match is weak. Where a row states a size, it is once, few, many or the class of an expanded clone; other rows omit it.

j_gene,d_gene,v_gene,abundance,CDR3aa
TRBJ2-7,TRBD1,TRBV19,few,CASSIPGQQALRAYEQYF
TRBJ2-3,-,TRBV15,few,CATSRAQTDTQYF
TRBJ1-4,-,TRBV11-2,-,CAGSAGGEREKLFF
TRBJ1-2,-,TRBV20-1,many,CSARARQGYYGYTF
TRBJ1-2,-,TRBV19,few,CASSAGTNYGYTF
TRBJ2-1,-,TRBV14,many,CASSQRASRFDEQFF
TRBJ1-5,-,TRBV6-5,-,CASSYPGVIQPQHF
TRBJ2-1,-,TRBV5-4,few,CASSFTRFDEQFF
TRBJ1-6,-,TRBV7-8,-,CASSLARYSYNSPLHF
TRBJ1-2,-,TRBV4-3,-,CASSQAGSGYGYTF
TRBJ2-5,-,TRBV7-8,many,CASSPSRTDEETQYF
TRBJ2-3,-,TRBV4-3,-,CASSQGTTDTQYF
TRBJ2-4,-,TRBV20-1,-,CSAQGFQGSVFIQYF